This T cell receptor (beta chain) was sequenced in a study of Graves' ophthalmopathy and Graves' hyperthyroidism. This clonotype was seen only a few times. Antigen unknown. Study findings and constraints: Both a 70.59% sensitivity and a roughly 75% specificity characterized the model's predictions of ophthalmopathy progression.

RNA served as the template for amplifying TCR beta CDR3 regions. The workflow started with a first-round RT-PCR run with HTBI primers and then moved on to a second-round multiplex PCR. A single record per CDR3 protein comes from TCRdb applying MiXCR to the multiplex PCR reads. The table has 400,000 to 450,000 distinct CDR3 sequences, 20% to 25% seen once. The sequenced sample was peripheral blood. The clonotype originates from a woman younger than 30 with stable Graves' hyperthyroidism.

The CDR3 sequence is CASSWPQGTDTQYF. As DNA, the CDR3 is TGTGCCAGCAGTTGGCCCCAGGGCACAGATACGCAGTATTTT. J is TRBJ2-3 and V is TRBV6-2 or TRBV6-3; no definite D call. CDR1 is MNHEY and CDR2 is SVGEGT in the germline V gene. The germline V and J ends were trimmed by 4 bases and 1 base, with 9 bases remaining between them. The CDR3 is made up of 14 amino acids.